These 23 T cell receptor beta chains came from one sample sequenced in a study of T cell changes during pregnancy in multiple sclerosis. Method: immunoSEQ multiplex PCR; TCRdb's copy keeps in-frame clones and lacks some. The sample holds 30,000 to 40,000 clones, around nine tenths seen once. This specimen consisted of CD4+ T cells from peripheral blood mononuclear cells, obtained after pregnancy. The receptors were gathered from a female donor in good health, enrolled as a control in a pregnancy study.

A single count supports this clone. This rearrangement joins TRBV27 to TRBJ2-1; TRBD1 might be the D (6 bases). Trimming pared 7 bases from V and 4 bases from J, leaving 14 bases between. This CDR3 has 14 residues. CDR1 and CDR2 from the germline V gene are MNHEY and SMNVEV (reference sequence). CDR3 sequence (DNA): TGTGCCAGCAACGCTTTTACAGGGTACAATGAGCAGTTCTTC. It translates to CASNAFTGYNEQFF.

This rearrangement joins TRBV6-5 to TRBJ1-2; 10 bases map to TRBD1. The CDR3 consists of 13 residues. The V gene end was trimmed by 6 bases and the J gene end by 7 bases; junction bases not matched to a gene: 5. Germline V gene data show CDR1 as MNHEY and CDR2 as SVGAGI. CDR3 DNA: TGTGCCAGCAGAGCCGGGACAGGGGTTGGCTACACCTTC. It codes for CASRAGTGVGYTF.

J is TRBJ2-3 and V is TRBV13; 9 bases map to TRBD2. With 3 bases clipped from V and 0 bases from J, the junction kept 4 bases outside the gene matches. CDR3 length: 16 amino acids. Germline V CDR1 and CDR2: PRHDT, FYEKMQ (reference sequence). CDR3 sequence: CASSFRAGGSTDTQYF. CDR3 DNA: TGTGCCAGCAGCTTCAGGGCGGGGGGGAGCACAGATACGCAGTATTTT.

CDR3 in amino acids: CASSVAQSGEREKLFF. CDR3 in DNA: TGTGCCAGCAGCGTAGCTCAGAGCGGGGAGAGAGAAAAACTGTTTTTT. V is TRBV9 and J is TRBJ1-4; D is unclear. The CDR3 runs to 16 residues. The V end lost 0 bases, the J end lost 8 bases, and 17 bases lay between the germline ends. Germline V lookup: CDR1 SGDLS, CDR2 YYNGEE.

The chain uses TRBV5-4 and TRBJ1-1; D might be TRBD1 (5 bases). CDR3 length equals 14 residues. In germline, CDR1 is SGHNT, CDR2 YYREEE (reference sequence). Trimming shortened V by 4 bases and J by 1 base, and 11 bases separated the two germline ends. CDR3 in amino acids: CASSTETANTEAFF. The CDR3 DNA reads as TGTGCCAGCAGCACTGAGACAGCGAACACTGAAGCTTTCTTT.

The CDR3 DNA reads TGTGCCAGCAGTGAAAGGGCAGGGGGCCAAGAGACCCAGTACTTC. Translated, it gives CASSERAGGQETQYF. The V gene is TRBV6-4, the J gene TRBJ2-5, with 7 bases lining up with TRBD1. This CDR3 contains 15 residues. CDR1 is MRHNA and CDR2 is SNTAGT in the germline V gene. V shed 3 bases and J 1 base; nucleotides not matched to a gene: 5.

The V and J genes are TRBV5-4 and TRBJ1-4; D is possibly TRBD1 (6 bases). The germline CDR1 and CDR2 sequences are SGHNT and YYREEE (reference sequence). The CDR3 spans 14 residues. V was cut by 5 bases and J by 6 bases, with 14 bases left in between. Written as DNA, the CDR3 is TGTGCCAGCAGGTCAGGGGCAGAGGATGAAAAACTGTTTTTT. It translates to CASRSGAEDEKLFF.

The chain uses TRBV18 and TRBJ1-2; perhaps TRBD1 as D (5 bases). V lost 4 bases to trimming and J lost 7 bases, with 19 bases between them. The CDR3 has 15 residues. Germline V gene lookup returns CDR1 KGHSH and CDR2 LQKENI. The chain's CDR3 is CASSHPGTPFSGYTF. The CDR3 DNA reads as TGTGCCAGCTCACACCCGGGGACTCCCTTTTCTGGCTACACCTTC.

The chain is built from TRBV7-2 and TRBJ1-5; weak D call: TRBD1 (5 bases). The CDR3 length is 14 residues. V lost 5 bases and J lost 5, with 13 bases in between. Germline values: CDR1 SGHTA, CDR2 FQGNSA. CDR3 amino acids: CASSPPGGYQPQHF. DNA for the CDR3: TGTGCCAGCAGCCCACCGGGGGGGTATCAGCCCCAGCATTTT.

The chain couples TRBV19 to TRBJ2-3; possibly TRBD2 for D (6 bases). Germline V lookup: CDR1 LNHDA, CDR2 SQIVND (reference sequence). Trimming took off 3 bases at V and 3 bases at J, with 13 bases between the two ends. This CDR3 has 15 residues. The CDR3 nucleotides are TGTGCCAGTAGTATCTTATCGGGGAGGACAGATACGCAGTATTTT. The encoded protein is CASSILSGRTDTQYF.

This chain links TRBV15 with TRBJ1-2; tentative D call: TRBD1 (5 bases). The CDR3 covers 17 residues. V shed 0 bases and J shed 8 bases, with 22 bases lying between them. Germline values: CDR1 LNHNV, CDR2 YYDKDF (reference sequence). Written as DNA, the CDR3 is TGTGCCACCAGCAGAGATTCTTGGGGTACAGGAGGGAAGGGCTACACCTTC. Amino acids: CATSRDSWGTGGKGYTF.

The rearrangement joins TRBV6-5 to TRBJ2-7; D may be TRBD2 (6 bases). CDR1 and CDR2 from the germline V gene are MNHEY and SVGAGI. The CDR3 runs 13 residues. Trimming took 6 bases from V and 5 from J, leaving 14 bases between them. CDR3 nucleotides: TGTGCCAGCAGCGCTGGGGCGGGGAACGAGCAGTACTTC. It codes for CASSAGAGNEQYF.

The CDR3 nucleotides are TGTGCCAGTACCCCGGGGGGGGGCAGGACCGGGGAGCTGTTTTTT. It specifies CASTPGGGRTGELFF. The chain links TRBV19 to TRBJ2-2, with 8 bases matching TRBD2. The V and J ends lost 7 bases and 5 bases, in that order; junction bases with no gene match: 9. CDR3 length: 15 amino acids. CDR1 is LNHDA, CDR2 SQIVND, per germline (reference sequence).

The chain uses TRBV19 and TRBJ2-1; perhaps TRBD1 as D (6 bases). The CDR3 loop spans 16 amino acids. Germline V CDR1 and CDR2: LNHDA, SQIVND (reference sequence). The germline V and J ends were trimmed by 1 base and 8 bases, with 18 bases remaining between them. The CDR3 protein is CASSIGRQGILDEQFF. The CDR3 bases are TGTGCCAGTAGTATAGGTAGGCAGGGGATACTCGATGAGCAGTTCTTC.

The J gene is TRBJ1-1, the V gene TRBV27, with D perhaps matching TRBD1 (6 bases). Deletions cut 0 bases from V and 8 bases from J, with 16 bases between. This CDR3 is 15 amino acids long. From germline, CDR1 is MNHEY and CDR2 SMNVEV (reference sequence). The DNA of the CDR3 is TGTGCCAGCAGTTTATCCATCACAGGGATGGGGGAAGCTTTCTTT. Encoded protein: CASSLSITGMGEAFF.

This clone was seen a few times. CDR3 amino acids: CASSEGLVYEQYF. The DNA for the CDR3 is TGCGCCAGCAGTGAGGGACTGGTCTACGAGCAGTACTTC. This chain joins TRBV10-1 and TRBJ2-7, with TRBD2 as a possible D gene (5 bases). V lost 2 bases to trimming and J lost 3 bases, with 8 bases between them. The germline gives CDR1 WNHNN, CDR2 SYGVQD (reference sequence). This CDR3 contains 13 residues.

The chain recombines TRBV5-1 with TRBJ1-4; weak D call: TRBD1 (5 bases). Germline V CDR1 and CDR2: SGHRS, YFSETQ. V lost 7 bases and J 8 bases, leaving 15 bases between the germline ends. This CDR3 is 13 amino acids long. In DNA, the CDR3 is TGCGCCAGCGGCCGGGGGGTCGACGAAAAACTGTTTTTT. Translation: CASGRGVDEKLFF.

This CDR3 reads CASSAQGFDTIYF. CDR3 nucleotide sequence: TGTGCCAGCAGCGCACAGGGGTTCGACACCATATATTTT. This rearrangement joins TRBV9 to TRBJ1-3; 7 bases agree with TRBD1. V gave up 3 bases and J gave up 8 bases; unmatched junction bases: 5. This CDR3 has 13 amino acids. Looked up from germline, CDR1 is SGDLS and CDR2 is YYNGEE. The whole variable domain, remainder taken from reference TRBV9 and TRBJ1-3, is DSGVTQTPKHLITATGQRVTLRCSPRSGDLSVYWYQQSLDQGLQFLIQYYNGEERAKGNILERFSAQQFPDLHSELNLSSLELGDSALYFCASSAQGFDTIYFGEGSWLTVV.

J is TRBJ1-1 and V is TRBV15; 7 bases line up with TRBD1. CDR1 and CDR2 from the germline V gene are LNHNV and YYDKDF (reference sequence). There are 14 residues in the CDR3. J lost 1 base, V lost 5 bases, and 4 bases had no gene match. CDR3 residues: CATSLKGANTEAFF. DNA for the CDR3: TGTGCCACCAGCTTAAAGGGGGCGAACACTGAAGCTTTCTTT.

The rearrangement joins TRBV11-2 to TRBJ1-2; D might be TRBD1 (5 bases). Germline V gene sequence: CDR1 SGHAT, CDR2 FQNNGV. The CDR3 loop spans 14 amino acids. V lost 2 bases and J lost 8, with 15 bases in between. The chain's CDR3 is CASSLQGISRGYTF. CDR3 nucleotides: TGTGCCAGCAGCTTACAGGGAATTTCGCGAGGCTACACCTTC.

This chain uses TRBV11-2 with TRBJ2-4, with a weak D call TRBD1 (5 bases). CDR3 size: 15 residues. Germline lookup yields CDR1 SGHAT and CDR2 FQNNGV. V was pared by 2 bases and J by 6 bases, with 14 bases between. The CDR3 DNA sequence: TGTGCCAGCAGCTTACCCACGGACAATCTAAACATTCAGTACTTC. Amino acid sequence: CASSLPTDNLNIQYF. Combining the CDR3 with reference TRBV11-2 and TRBJ2-4 gives the whole variable domain EAGVAQSPRYKIIEKRQSVAFWCNPISGHATLYWYQQILGQGPKLLIQFQNNGVVDDSQLPKDRFSAERLKGVDSTLKIQPAKLEDSAVYLCASSLPTDNLNIQYFGAGTRLSVL.

The rearrangement uses TRBV30 and TRBJ1-6; weak D call: TRBD1 (6 bases). Germline V gene lookup returns CDR1 GTSNPN and CDR2 SVGIG (reference sequence). V was clipped by 0 bases and J by 7 bases, with 7 bases between them. This CDR3 spans 13 amino acids. The CDR3 here is CAWSVGTNSPLHF. CDR3 bases: TGTGCCTGGAGTGTTGGGACAAATTCACCCCTCCACTTT.

The sample holds one count of this clone. V usage is TRBV28 and J usage is TRBJ1-2; 8 bases are shared with TRBD1. Unmatched junction bases numbered 10, after V lost 6 bases and J lost 7 bases. Germline V gives CDR1 MDHEN, CDR2 SYDVKM. The CDR3 extends over 14 amino acids. This chain's CDR3 is CASRSSGGAFGYTF. CDR3 in DNA: TGTGCCAGCAGATCCTCAGGGGGCGCGTTTGGCTACACCTTC.